The clone carrying this T cell receptor (beta chain) has only one observation. This sample stems from a study of control samples from healthy donors and cancer patients. The method was immunoSEQ multiplex PCR; TCRdb's version includes in-frame clones alone and lacks a portion of them. The sample lists 90,000 or so clones; approximately 91% were seen once. The CDR3 runs 15 residues. In germline, CDR1 is PRHDT, CDR2 FYEKMQ (reference sequence). The V gene lost 5 bases and the J gene lost 2 bases, with 16 bases spanning the gap. The material sequenced was blood. The receptor's source is a woman aged 60-75 years in good health. This chain uses TRBV13 with TRBJ2-7; D tentatively reads TRBD1 or TRBD2 (5 bases each). The CDR3 protein is CASSPQGGSAYEQYF. CDR3 bases: TGTGCCAGCAGCCCGCAGGGCGGGTCCGCCTACGAGCAGTACTTC. Drawing the rest from reference TRBV13 and TRBJ2-7, the complete variable domain is AAGVIQSPRHLIKEKRETATLKCYPIPRHDTVYWYQQGPGQDPQFLISFYEKMQSDKGSIPDRFSAQQFSDYHSELNMSSLELGDSALYFCASSPQGGSAYEQYFGPGTRLTVT.